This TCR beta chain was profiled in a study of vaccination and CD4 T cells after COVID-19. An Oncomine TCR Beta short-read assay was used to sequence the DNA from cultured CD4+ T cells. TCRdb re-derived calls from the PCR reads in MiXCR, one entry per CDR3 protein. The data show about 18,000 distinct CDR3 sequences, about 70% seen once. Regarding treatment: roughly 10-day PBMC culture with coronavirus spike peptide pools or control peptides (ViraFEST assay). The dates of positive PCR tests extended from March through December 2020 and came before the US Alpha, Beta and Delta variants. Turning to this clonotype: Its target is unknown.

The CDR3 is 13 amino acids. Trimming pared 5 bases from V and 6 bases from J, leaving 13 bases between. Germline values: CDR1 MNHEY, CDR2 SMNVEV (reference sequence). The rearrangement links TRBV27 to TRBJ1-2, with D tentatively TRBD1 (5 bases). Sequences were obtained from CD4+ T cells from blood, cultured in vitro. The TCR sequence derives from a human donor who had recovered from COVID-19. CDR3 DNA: TGTGCCAGCAGTGACCAGGGAAGGAATGGCTACACCTTC. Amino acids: CASSDQGRNGYTF.